The sequence of this T cell receptor (beta chain) was determined in a study of T cell responses to AZD1222 COVID-19 vaccine. The data were produced by immunoSEQ multiplex PCR, yet TCRdb's version contains in-frame clones alone and is incomplete. The repertoire includes tens of thousands of clones, 92% of them detected once, and approximately 4.5% sits in the top ten. Germline V lookup: CDR1 LNHDA, CDR2 SQIVND (reference sequence). This CDR3 is built from 17 residues. V shed 4 bases and J 6 bases; nucleotides not matched to a gene: 12. The chain couples TRBV19 to TRBJ2-1; 10 bases agree with TRBD2. The receptor was isolated from an adult who received the AZD1222 COVID-19 vaccine. This sample comprised peripheral blood, obtained 28 days after the second AZD1222 dose. The CDR3 region has the DNA TGTGCCAGTAGTAGAGAGGGACTAGCGAGACTGGGCAATGAGCAGTTCTTC. Translation: CASSREGLARLGNEQFF.